The T cell receptor beta chain under discussion was sequenced for a study of blood T cell repertoires in COVID-19 (TCRdb year 2020). For the study in its entirety: Samples covering the acute and convalescent phases of COVID-19 were provided by collaborators in the United States, Italy and Spain. The material from the prospective study consisted of cDNA or gDNA derived from T cells, B-cell-depleted T cells, or PBMCs. Subjects who had been exposed to COVID-19, were actively infected with it, or had recovered from it provided the deeply sampled blood TCRbeta repertoires that made up the dataset. The repertoires were made available in a free public database intended to serve as a resource for research on the immune response to SARS-CoV-2. The samples were drawn from the first 160 participants of the ongoing ImmuneRACE study and from 950 to 1,500 subjects provided by 6 global collaborators. The sample metadata nearly always contained a de-identified subject ID, COVID-19 status, age in years and sex. Where available, HLA class I and class II types were taken from metadata supplied by the sample provider and were not determined by assay-based typing. Findings and caveats that apply to the study as a whole: The amount of clinical and demographic metadata varied by source and participant and was provided uncurated.

The CDR3 goes from the cysteine to the phenylalanine over 13 residues. Kept here is only the CDR3 DNA, which spans 39 bases and is read in frame from base 1. The germline V gene specifies MDHEN as CDR1 and SYDVKM as CDR2. Cut back by 10 bases and 5 bases, the V and J ends lie 17 bases apart. TCRbeta CDR3 regions were amplified from genomic DNA using the immunoSEQ Assay, a bias-controlled multiplex PCR. Processing in the source paper ran as follows. The number of nucleated cells in each sample was estimated from the amplification of reference gene primers within the assay. Sequence reads were collapsed and filtered to measure the absolute abundance of every unique TCRbeta CDR3 rearrangement. For each sample, productive Simpson clonality was calculated as the square root of Simpson's diversity index across productive rearrangements. In its TCRdb copy, this immuneACCESS table keeps in-frame sequences only and misses some clones. Where compared with another copy, unresolved V genes explain less than half of these, and the others have no known cause. The DNA was the basis for D and trimming; V, J and clone size are from that table. Counted in this sample were 95,000 to 100,000 clones; around 94% of them appeared once. Jointly, the top ten make up approximately 5.8% of the sample.

Each collaborating institution followed its own protocols to collect whole blood in K2EDTA tubes. For TCRbeta analysis, collaborator samples were shipped as frozen whole blood, as isolated PBMCs, or as DNA extracted from either sample type. Note on this clone: Its cognate antigen has yet to be identified. Per-nucleotide qualities are absent, and no much larger clonotype sits a single base away.

This TCR derives from a man aged 50-59 years with active COVID-19. This chain joins TRBV28 to TRBJ1-1; the D gene cannot be named for sure. Sequences were obtained from peripheral blood. The DNA sequence is given as TGTGCCATCAACCCCCCGCCTAGTACTGAAGCTTTCTTT. Protein translation: CAINPPPSTEAFF.